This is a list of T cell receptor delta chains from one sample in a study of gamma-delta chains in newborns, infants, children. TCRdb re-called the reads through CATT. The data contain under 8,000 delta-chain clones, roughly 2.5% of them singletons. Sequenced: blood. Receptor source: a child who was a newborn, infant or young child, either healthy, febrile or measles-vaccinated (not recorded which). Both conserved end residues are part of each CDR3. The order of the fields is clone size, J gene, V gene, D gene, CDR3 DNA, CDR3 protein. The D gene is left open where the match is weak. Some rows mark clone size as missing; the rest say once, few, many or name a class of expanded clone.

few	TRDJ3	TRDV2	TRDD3	TGTGCCTGTGACGTCCTCACTGGGGGATACTGGGACACCCGACAGATGTTTTTC	CACDVLTGGYWDTRQMFF
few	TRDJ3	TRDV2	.	TGTGCCTGTGACACCGTCGGGAGAGACAGCTCCTGGGACACCCGACAGATGTTTTTC	CACDTVGRDSSWDTRQMFF
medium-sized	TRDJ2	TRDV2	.	TGTGCCTGTGACACCGTGGGGGCTACGCAAGAGTTGACAGCACAACTCTTCTTT	CACDTVGATQELTAQLFF
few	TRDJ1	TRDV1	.	TGTGCTCTTGGGCCCCACCGACCCGAGGGGATGGGGGCCACCGATAAACTCATCTTT	CALGPHRPEGMGATDKLIF
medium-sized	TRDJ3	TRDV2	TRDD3	TGTGCCTGTGATATGGGGGATACGCGTTCCTGGGACACCCGACAGATGTTTTTC	CACDMGDTRSWDTRQMFF
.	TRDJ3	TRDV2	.	TGTGCCTGTGACGGGATATTCACCTGGGACACCCGACAGATGTTTTTC	CACDGIFTWDTRQMFF
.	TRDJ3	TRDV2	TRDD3	TGTGCCTGTGACACCCTATACTGGGGGACCTCCTGGGACACCCGACAGATGTTTTTC	CACDTLYWGTSWDTRQMFF
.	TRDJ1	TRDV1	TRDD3	TGTGCTCTTGGGGAAGGGCCCCCTTCCACTGGGGGATATAAACTCATCTTT	CALGEGPPSTGGYKLIF
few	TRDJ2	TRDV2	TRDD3	TGTGCCTGTGACTCTTACTGGGGGATACGCGAGGCAGCAGCACAACTCTTCTTT	CACDSYWGIREAAAQLFF
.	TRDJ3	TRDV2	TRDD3	TGTGCCCGTGACAAAGTACTGGGGGACTCCAGCTCCTGGGACACCCGACAGATGTTTTTC	CARDKVLGDSSSWDTRQMFF
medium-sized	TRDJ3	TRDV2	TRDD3	TGTGCCTGTGACGTCTTACTGGGGGATACTGCCTGGGACACCCGACAGATGTTTTTC	CACDVLLGDTAWDTRQMFF
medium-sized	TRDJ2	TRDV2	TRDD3	TGTGCCTGTGACACCTTACTGGGGGACGGGACAGCACAACTCTTCTTT	CACDTLLGDGTAQLFF
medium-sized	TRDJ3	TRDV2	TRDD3	TGTGCCTGTACTGGGGGATCCTGGGACACCCGACAGATGTTTTTC	CACTGGSWDTRQMFF
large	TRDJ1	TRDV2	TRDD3	TGTGCCTGTGACACGCCCTGGGGATACAGGCACACCGATAAACTCATCTTT	CACDTPWGYRHTDKLIF
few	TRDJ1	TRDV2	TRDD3	TGTGCCTGTGACACCTGGGGGATACGAGGCGATAAACTCATCTTT	CACDTWGIRGDKLIF
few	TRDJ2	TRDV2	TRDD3	TGTGCCTGTGACACCAGGGTGGGGGATACAGCACAACTCTTCTTT	CACDTRVGDTAQLFF
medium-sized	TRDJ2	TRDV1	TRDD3	TGTGCTCTTGGGGAACTAGGGTCCCTTCCTACTGGGGGATACAGGACAGCACAACTCTTCTTT	CALGELGSLPTGGYRTAQLFF
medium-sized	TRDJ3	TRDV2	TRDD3	TGTGCCTGTGACACCGTTTGGGGGAGCTCCTGGGACACCCGACAGATGTTTTTC	CACDTVWGSSWDTRQMFF
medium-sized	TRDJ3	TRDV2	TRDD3	TGTGCCTGTGACACCGTACTGGGGGTTCCTGACTCCTGGGACACCCGACAGATGTTTTTC	CACDTVLGVPDSWDTRQMFF
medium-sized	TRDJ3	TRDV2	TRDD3	TGTGCCTGTGACACCGCGACTGGGGGATTCCGCTCCTGGGACACCCGACAGATGTTTTTC	CACDTATGGFRSWDTRQMFF
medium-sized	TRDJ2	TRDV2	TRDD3	TGTGCCTGTGACTCTCTGGGGGATACTTTGACAGCACAACTCTTCTTT	CACDSLGDTLTAQLFF
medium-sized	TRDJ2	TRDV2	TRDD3	TGTGCCTGTGACACACTGGGGGATACAGGGACAGCACAACTCTTCTTT	CACDTLGDTGTAQLFF
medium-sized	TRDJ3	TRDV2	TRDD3	TGTGCCTGTGACACCGTACTGGGGGATACGCTAAGGGACACCCGACAGATGTTTTTC	CACDTVLGDTLRDTRQMFF